A single sample gave rise to the 14 T cell receptor beta chains below, sequenced in a study of control samples from healthy donors and cancer patients. Method: immunoSEQ multiplex PCR; TCRdb's copy keeps in-frame clones and lacks some. This table holds over 80,000 clones, around 91% found once. Sequences were obtained from blood. These receptor sequences come from a man aged 30 to 39 in good health.

The chain has TRBV11-3 and TRBJ2-1, with D perhaps matching TRBD2 (6 bases). V lost 3 bases, J lost 9 bases, and 15 bases lay in between. CDR3 size: 14 residues. CDR1 is SGHNT and CDR2 is YENEEA in the germline V gene. This CDR3 is CASSFGGARGEQFF. The DNA of the CDR3 is TGTGCCAGCAGCTTTGGAGGGGCGAGGGGTGAGCAGTTCTTC.

This chain links TRBV24-1 with TRBJ2-7; D is possibly TRBD2 (6 bases). With 4 bases removed from V and 6 bases from J, the gap between germline ends came to 24 bases. The length of the CDR3 is 17 residues. Per the germline V gene, CDR1 is KGHDR and CDR2 is SFDVKD. For the CDR3, the DNA is TGTGCCACCAGTGAATTGCGGGACCCGGGGCAGACCGGCGAGCAGTACTTC. Its translation: CATSELRDPGQTGEQYF.

V gene TRBV14 combines with J gene TRBJ2-7; 8 nucleotides agree with TRBD2. The CDR3 has 17 residues. Germline-derived CDR1 and CDR2 are SGHDN and FVKESK. V lost 0 bases, J lost 1 base, and 8 bases stayed unmatched. In DNA form, the CDR3 reads TGTGCCAGCAGCCAAGAAGAGGCGGGGGGCCGATCCTACGAGCAGTACTTC. Amino acids: CASSQEEAGGRSYEQYF.

The gene calls are TRBV27 and TRBJ2-1, with 8 bases aligning to TRBD1. CDR1 and CDR2 from the germline V gene are MNHEY and SMNVEV (reference sequence). Trimming took 5 bases from V and 1 from J; bases not matched to a gene: 10. This CDR3 contains 17 residues. The CDR3 nucleotides are TGTGCCAGCAGTCCGACCAGGACAGGGAGGTCCTACAATGAGCAGTTCTTC. Amino acid sequence: CASSPTRTGRSYNEQFF.

The V and J genes are TRBV4-3 and TRBJ2-2, with TRBD2 identical over 9 bases. Germline CDR1 is LGHNA and CDR2 is YSLEER. The CDR3 consists of 16 residues. V shed 4 bases, J shed 1 base, and the junction held 4 bases outside the gene matches. This CDR3 is CASSPSAGGNTGELFF. CDR3 in DNA: TGCGCCAGCAGCCCTTCAGCGGGGGGGAACACCGGGGAGCTGTTTTTT.

J is TRBJ1-5 and V is TRBV4-1; D gene unclear. The V end was cut by 3 bases, the J end by 1 base, with 4 bases between. The CDR3 loop spans 13 amino acids. The V gene's germline CDR1 is MGHRA and CDR2 YSYEKL. The CDR3 is CASSQRSNQPQHF. The CDR3 DNA is TGCGCCAGCAGCCAGCGAAGCAATCAGCCCCAGCATTTT.

The chain links TRBV3-1 (or the pseudogene TRBV3-2) to TRBJ1-2, with 10 positions matching TRBD1. The CDR3 length is 17 residues. Trimming removed 1 base from V and 1 base from J; junction bases left unmatched: 6. The germline gives CDR1 LGHDT, CDR2 YNNKEL (reference sequence). The CDR3: CASSQVFGTGDNYGYTF. Here the CDR3 DNA reads TGTGCCAGCAGCCAAGTGTTCGGGACAGGGGATAACTATGGCTACACCTTC.

The rearrangement joins TRBV28 to TRBJ2-2; 9 bases are shared with TRBD1. The length of the CDR3 is 15 residues. The V gene's germline CDR1 is MDHEN and CDR2 SYDVKM. The ends lost 5 bases at V and 8 bases at J; junction bases unmatched: 9. CDR3 nucleotide sequence: TGTGCCAGCAGTCCAGGGACAGGGAGATTGGGGGAGCTGTTTTTT. It yields the protein CASSPGTGRLGELFF.

V gene TRBV6-5 combines with J gene TRBJ1-6; D is unresolved. The CDR3 has 12 residues. V shed 1 base and J shed 10 bases, with 5 bases lying between them. Germline loops: CDR1 MNHEY, CDR2 SVGAGI. The CDR3 DNA reads TGTGCCAGCAGTTACTGGGGATCACCCCTCCACTTT. Translating gives CASSYWGSPLHF.

The chain couples TRBV4-3 to TRBJ1-1; a weak D match, TRBD1 (5 bases). Trimming cost V 4 bases and J 2 bases, with 8 bases left between them. CDR1 LGHNA and CDR2 YSLEER come from the germline V gene. This CDR3 spans 13 amino acids. Here the CDR3 DNA reads TGCGCCAGCAGCCGGACAACTAACACTGAAGCTTTCTTT. It encodes CASSRTTNTEAFF.

The rearrangement links TRBV27 to TRBJ1-6; maybe TRBD1 (5 bases). The germline gives CDR1 MNHEY, CDR2 SMNVEV (reference sequence). Trimming pared 0 bases from V and 3 bases from J, leaving 6 bases between. The CDR3 contains 15 residues. The CDR3 DNA sequence: TGTGCCAGCAGTTTATCCAGGGACTATAATTCACCCCTCCACTTT. Translating it yields CASSLSRDYNSPLHF.

The chain carries TRBV9 and TRBJ2-1; 7 bases match TRBD2. There are 14 residues in the CDR3. In germline, CDR1 is SGDLS, CDR2 YYNGEE. J gave up 5 bases and V 2 bases, and 4 bases lay outside the gene matches. The CDR3 spells CASSVGGTNNEQFF. The CDR3 DNA is TGTGCCAGCAGCGTCGGGGGGACGAACAATGAGCAGTTCTTC.

This chain connects TRBV9 to TRBJ2-3; the D is unclear. V gave up 4 bases and J gave up 6 bases, with 15 bases separating them. The CDR3 has 14 residues. Germline V gene lookup returns CDR1 SGDLS and CDR2 YYNGEE. The CDR3 DNA reads as TGTGCCAGCAGCATCCGATCCCTTGGTGATACGCAGTATTTT. Residues: CASSIRSLGDTQYF.

V is TRBV30 and J is TRBJ1-2, with D possibly TRBD1 on 5 matching bases. Per germline, CDR1 GTSNPN and CDR2 SVGIG (reference sequence). V lost 4 bases and J 5 bases, leaving 11 bases between the germline ends. There are 12 residues in the CDR3. The CDR3 DNA sequence: TGTGCCTGGAACCCGGGACGGTATGGCTACACCTTC. It codes for CAWNPGRYGYTF.